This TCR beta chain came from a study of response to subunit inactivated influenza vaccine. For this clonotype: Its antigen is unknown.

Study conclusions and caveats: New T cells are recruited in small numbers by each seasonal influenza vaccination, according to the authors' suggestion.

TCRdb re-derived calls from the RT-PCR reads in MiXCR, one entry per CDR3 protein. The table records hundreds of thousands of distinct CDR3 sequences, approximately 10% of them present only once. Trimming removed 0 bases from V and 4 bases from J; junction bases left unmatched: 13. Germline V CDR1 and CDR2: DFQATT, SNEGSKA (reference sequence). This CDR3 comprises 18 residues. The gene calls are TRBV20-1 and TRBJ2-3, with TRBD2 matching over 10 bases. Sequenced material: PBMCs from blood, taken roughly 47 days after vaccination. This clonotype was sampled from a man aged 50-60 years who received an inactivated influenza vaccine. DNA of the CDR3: TGCAGTGCTAGAGATGTACAGCGGGAGGGCCGTGGTGCAGATACGCAGTATTTT. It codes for CSARDVQREGRGADTQYF.